The following is a T cell receptor beta chain sequence with its context. Sequencing used immunoSEQ multiplex PCR; TCRdb keeps in-frame clones, though not all of them. The sample has nearly 350,000 clones; around 87% are singletons. Seattle enrolled patients during active infection and tracked them longitudinally. The data were taken from a study of blood T cell repertoires in COVID-19. On the study more broadly: Some COVID-19 samples were acute and others convalescent; all came from the United States, Italy and Spain. The analysed material was cDNA or gDNA that came from T cells, B-cell-depleted T cells, or PBMCs.

The V end was cut by 0 bases, the J end by 10 bases, with 19 bases between. The germline gives CDR1 SGDLS, CDR2 YYNGEE. The CDR3 covers 15 residues. The chain has TRBV9 and TRBJ1-1; D unresolved. The TCR was taken from a woman aged 50 to 60 with COVID-19, enrolled during active disease. Sequencing input: peripheral blood. DNA of the CDR3: TGTGCCAGCAGCGTAGCTACTGGAGACTCACGTGGAGCTTTCTTT. As protein: CASSVATGDSRGAFF.